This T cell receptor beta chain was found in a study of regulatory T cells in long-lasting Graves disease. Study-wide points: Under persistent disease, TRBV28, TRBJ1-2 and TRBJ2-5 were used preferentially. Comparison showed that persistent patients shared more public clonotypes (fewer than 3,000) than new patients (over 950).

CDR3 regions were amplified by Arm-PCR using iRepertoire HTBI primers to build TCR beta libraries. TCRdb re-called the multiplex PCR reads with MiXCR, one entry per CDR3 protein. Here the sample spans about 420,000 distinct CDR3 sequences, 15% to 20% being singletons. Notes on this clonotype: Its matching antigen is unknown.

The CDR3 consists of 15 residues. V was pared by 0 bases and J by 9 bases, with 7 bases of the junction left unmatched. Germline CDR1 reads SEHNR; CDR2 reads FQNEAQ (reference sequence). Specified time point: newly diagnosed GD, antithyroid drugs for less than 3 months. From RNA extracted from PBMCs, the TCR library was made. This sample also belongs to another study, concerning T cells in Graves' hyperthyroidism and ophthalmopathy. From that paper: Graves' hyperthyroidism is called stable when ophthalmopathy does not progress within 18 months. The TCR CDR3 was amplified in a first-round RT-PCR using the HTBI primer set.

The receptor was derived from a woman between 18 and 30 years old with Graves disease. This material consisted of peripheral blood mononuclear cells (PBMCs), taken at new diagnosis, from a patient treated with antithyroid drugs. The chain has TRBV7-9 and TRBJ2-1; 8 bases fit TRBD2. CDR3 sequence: CASSLAGTSTGEQFF. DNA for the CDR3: TGTGCCAGCAGCTTAGCCGGGACTAGTACCGGTGAGCAGTTCTTC.